This is a list of T cell receptor beta chains from one sample in a study of blood T cell repertoires in COVID-19. TCRdb keeps only in-frame clones here, not all; method: immunoSEQ multiplex PCR. The sample lists about 53,000 clones; around four fifths were seen once. Sequencing was carried out using peripheral blood. The source is a human donor in a cohort sampled during active COVID-19. Both conserved end residues are trimmed from each CDR3. Clone size appears in some rows only: once, few, many, or a class for an expanded clone.

clone_size: few
v_call: TRBV18
cdr3_aa: ASSPRETVEDGGT

clone_size: .
v_call: TRBV4-1
cdr3_aa: ASSQTGGENQPYGYT

clone_size: .
v_call: TRBV28
cdr3_aa: ASSPRLAEGLGQY

clone_size: .
v_call: TRBV11-2
cdr3_aa: ASSSTIAISNQPQH

clone_size: .
v_call: TRBV7-2
cdr3_aa: ASSTNPSSYEQY

clone_size: .
v_call: TRBV19
cdr3_aa: ASSIEPRGAETQY

clone_size: .
v_call: TRBV2
cdr3_aa: ATRGDRGYEQY

clone_size: .
v_call: TRBV20-1
cdr3_aa: SASSARGSYEQY

clone_size: .
v_call: TRBV25-1
cdr3_aa: ASSLRGGANEQY

clone_size: few
v_call: TRBV28
cdr3_aa: ASSPGGSGDYGYT

clone_size: .
v_call: TRBV29-1
cdr3_aa: SSKGVSTDTQY

clone_size: .
v_call: TRBV3-1/TRBV3-2
cdr3_aa: ASAATYNSPLH

clone_size: .
v_call: TRBV19
cdr3_aa: ASSNRGRKSPGSYNEQF

clone_size: .
v_call: TRBV19
cdr3_aa: ASSSSDRAEEKLF

clone_size: .
v_call: TRBV5-8
cdr3_aa: ASSLGASKLNTGELF

clone_size: .
v_call: TRBV18
cdr3_aa: ASSPGLAGVSSYEQY

clone_size: few
v_call: TRBV4-1
cdr3_aa: ASSQDSEAF

clone_size: .
v_call: TRBV6-5
cdr3_aa: ASSLLERGYWTQY

clone_size: few
v_call: TRBV5-1
cdr3_aa: ASSLTESAYEQY

clone_size: .
v_call: TRBV6-6
cdr3_aa: AIHGANTGELF

clone_size: few
v_call: TRBV10-3
cdr3_aa: AIRLAGGGTGELF

clone_size: few
v_call: TRBV7-2
cdr3_aa: ASSYKRQGTHTEAF

clone_size: .
v_call: TRBV10-2
cdr3_aa: ASRGRGAGGLSSYNEQF

clone_size: .
v_call: TRBV19
cdr3_aa: ASRGRTNQPQH

clone_size: .
v_call: TRBV19
cdr3_aa: ASSISGLAGGLAKNIQY